A single sample gave rise to the 8 T cell receptor beta chains below, sequenced in a study of CD8+CD57+ T cells in acquired aplastic anemia. Genomic DNA served as template for TCR beta VDJ and CDR3 profiling. TCRdb passed the reads through MiXCR, listing each CDR3 protein once. The sample shows 200,000 or so distinct CDR3 sequences, 64% of them seen only once. Material: sorted CD4+, CD8+, or CD8+CD57+ T cells (not recorded which) from PBMCs. The receptors were sampled from a human donor with severe aplastic anemia or a healthy control (not recorded which).

The chain has TRBV5-1 and TRBJ1-6; D is perhaps TRBD1 (5 bases). Trimming took 3 bases from V and 2 from J, leaving 9 bases between them. The CDR3 is 15 amino acids. CDR1 is SGHRS and CDR2 is YFSETQ in the germline V gene. The CDR3: CASSSRTPYNSPLHF. The CDR3 nucleotides are TGCGCCAGCAGCTCCCGGACACCCTATAATTCACCCCTCCACTTT.

The chain couples TRBV29-1 to TRBJ2-3; possibly TRBD2 for D (6 bases). Germline V gene data show CDR1 as SQVTM and CDR2 as ANQGSEA. Trimming removed 7 bases at V and 1 base at J, with 9 bases between. This CDR3 spans 12 amino acids. The DNA of the CDR3 is TGCAGCGGGCGGGGCGGCACAGATACGCAGTATTTT. Translating gives CSGRGGTDTQYF.

This clonotype was seen a handful of times. The chain uses TRBV7-9 and TRBJ2-2; D is uncertain. The CDR3 is 14 amino acids. Germline CDR1 is SEHNR and CDR2 is FQNEAQ (reference sequence). The V end lost 5 bases, the J end lost 5 bases, and 12 bases lay between the germline ends. This CDR3 is CASSDLGRTGELFF. CDR3 nucleotide sequence: TGTGCCAGCAGCGATTTAGGCAGGACCGGGGAGCTGTTTTTT. The full variable domain, in which reference TRBV7-9 and TRBJ2-2 provide the parts outside the CDR3, is DTGVSQNPRHKITKRGQNVTFRCDPISEHNRLYWYRQTLGQGPEFLTYFQNEAQLEKSRLLSDRFSAERPKGSFSTLEIQRTEQGDSAMYLCASSDLGRTGELFFGEGSRLTVL.

The chain carries TRBV10-3 and TRBJ2-7; 7 positions match TRBD2. CDR1 is ENHRY, CDR2 SYGVKD, per germline. With 4 bases clipped from V and 0 bases from J, the junction kept 6 bases outside the gene matches. CDR3 length: 15 amino acids. This CDR3 is CAISAGRGSSYEQYF. The CDR3 DNA reads TGTGCCATCAGTGCTGGGCGGGGGTCCTCCTACGAGCAGTACTTC.

There are many counts of this clonotype. This rearrangement joins TRBV9 to TRBJ2-2; D possibly matches TRBD1 or TRBD2 (7 bases each). The ends were cut back, 3 bases at V and 8 bases at J, with 32 bases in the middle. Germline V gene sequence: CDR1 SGDLS, CDR2 YYNGEE. This CDR3 has 20 residues. The chain's CDR3 is CASSARQGPSGGGRPGELFF. In DNA, the CDR3 is TGTGCCAGCAGCGCGCGACAGGGCCCCTCTGGCGGGGGTCGGCCGGGGGAGCTGTTTTTT.

This clonotype was detected only a few times. This rearrangement joins TRBV9 to TRBJ2-7; 10 positions agree with TRBD1. The germline gives CDR1 SGDLS, CDR2 YYNGEE. The CDR3 sequence is 16 residues long. Trimming at V came to 4 bases and at J to 1 base, leaving 8 bases not matched to a gene. The CDR3 protein is CASSSPRTGGSYEQYF. CDR3 in DNA: TGTGCCAGCAGCTCGCCGAGGACAGGGGGATCCTACGAGCAGTACTTC.

The chain combines TRBV15 with TRBJ1-2; D may be TRBD1 (6 bases). The CDR3 consists of 14 residues. V gave up 0 bases and J gave up 8 bases, with 13 bases separating them. CDR1 is LNHNV and CDR2 is YYDKDF in the germline V gene (reference sequence). This CDR3 reads CATSRDQGLGGYTF. The CDR3 nucleotides are TGTGCCACCAGCAGAGATCAGGGGCTGGGAGGCTACACCTTC.

Here the CDR3 DNA reads TGTGCCACCAGCAGATACCAAAGAAATTACAATGAGCAGTTCTTC. It is translated as CATSRYQRNYNEQFF. This chain joins TRBV15 and TRBJ2-1, with unresolved D. Trimming removed 2 bases from V and 4 bases from J, with 12 bases in between. In germline, CDR1 is LNHNV, CDR2 YYDKDF (reference sequence). This CDR3 has 15 residues.